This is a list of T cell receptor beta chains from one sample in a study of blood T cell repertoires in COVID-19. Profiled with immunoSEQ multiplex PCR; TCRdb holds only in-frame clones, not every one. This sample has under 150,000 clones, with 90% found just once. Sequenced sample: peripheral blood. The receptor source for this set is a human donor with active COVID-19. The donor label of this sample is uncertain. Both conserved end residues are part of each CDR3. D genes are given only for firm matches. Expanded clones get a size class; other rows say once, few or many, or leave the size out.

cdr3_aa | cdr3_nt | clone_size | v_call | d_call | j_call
CASSPTGGFYGYTF | TGTGCCAGCAGTCCGACAGGAGGCTTCTATGGCTACACCTTC | - | TRBV2 | - | TRBJ1-2
CAGQQGAPSYGYTF | TGTGCCGGACAACAGGGGGCCCCTAGCTATGGCTACACCTTC | - | TRBV4-2 | TRBD1 | TRBJ1-2
CASKATSYEQYF | TGTGCCAGCAAAGCAACCTCCTACGAGCAGTACTTC | - | TRBV6-5 | - | TRBJ2-7
CASSRGAGKEELFF | TGTGCCAGTAGTAGGGGCGCGGGGAAGGAGGAGCTGTTTTTT | - | TRBV19 | - | TRBJ2-2
CASSQSRPGTEAFF | TGTGCCAGCAGCCAATCCCGCCCGGGCACTGAAGCTTTCTTT | - | TRBV16 | - | TRBJ1-1
CASSPARQRSTDTQYF | TGTGCCAGCTCCCCGGCGCGACAGAGAAGCACAGATACGCAGTATTTT | - | TRBV18 | - | TRBJ2-3
CASSLARANVLTF | TGCGCCAGCAGCTTGGCCAGGGCCAACGTCCTGACTTTC | - | TRBV5-1 | - | TRBJ2-6
CASSRQGAGPIKQYF | TGTGCCAGCAGCAGACAGGGGGCCGGACCGATCAAGCAGTACTTC | - | TRBV7-6 | TRBD1 | TRBJ2-7
CASSNRASYEQYF | TGTGCCAGCAGCAACAGGGCCTCCTACGAGCAGTACTTC | - | TRBV12-3/TRBV12-4 | - | TRBJ2-7
CASSWDRASYGYTF | TGCGCCAGCAGCTGGGACAGGGCTAGCTATGGCTACACCTTC | once | TRBV5-1 | TRBD1 | TRBJ1-2
CASSLTGLAGVDTQYF | TGCGCCAGCAGCTTGACGGGACTAGCGGGGGTTGATACGCAGTATTTT | - | TRBV5-1 | TRBD2 | TRBJ2-3
CASSLVRGIRGPLHF | TGTGCCAGCAGCTTGGTTAGGGGGATCCGCGGGCCCCTCCACTTT | - | TRBV5-6 | - | TRBJ1-6
CASRNTGDLFF | TGTGCCAGCAGGAATACAGGGGACCTGTTTTTT | - | TRBV28 | TRBD1 | TRBJ1-4
CASSDDPGQGNTEAFF | TGTGCCAGCAGCGACGACCCGGGACAGGGGAACACTGAAGCTTTCTTT | - | TRBV9 | TRBD1 | TRBJ1-1
CSASLTSGARGTQYF | TGCAGTGCTAGTTTGACTAGCGGGGCCAGGGGGACCCAGTACTTC | - | TRBV20-1 | TRBD2 | TRBJ2-5
CASSSGDRVSYEQYF | TGTGCCAGCAGCTCCGGGGACAGGGTCTCCTACGAGCAGTACTTC | - | TRBV16 | TRBD1 | TRBJ2-7
CASSPYGTGGQKDTQYF | TGTGCCAGCAGTCCCTACGGGACAGGGGGCCAAAAAGATACGCAGTATTTT | - | TRBV27 | TRBD1 | TRBJ2-3
CASSFRLAATSTDTQYF | TGTGCCAGCAGCTTTAGACTAGCGGCCACTAGCACAGATACGCAGTATTTT | - | TRBV9 | TRBD2 | TRBJ2-3
CSAGQGYEQYF | TGCAGTGCTGGACAGGGGTACGAGCAGTACTTC | - | TRBV20-1 | TRBD1 | TRBJ2-7
CASSYGTSGDEQYF | TGTGCCAGCAGTTACGGGACTAGCGGGGACGAGCAGTACTTC | - | TRBV6-2/TRBV6-3 | TRBD2 | TRBJ2-7
CASSEVAGAGGNTIYF | TGTGCCAGCAGTGAAGTTGCGGGGGCTGGTGGAAACACCATATATTTT | - | TRBV2 | - | TRBJ1-3
CAWNGGGEKLFF | TGTGCCTGGAACGGAGGAGGGGAAAAACTGTTTTTT | - | TRBV30 | - | TRBJ1-4
CASSIAGTVSEQYF | TGTGCCAGTAGTATAGCAGGGACAGTCTCCGAGCAGTACTTC | - | TRBV19 | TRBD1 | TRBJ2-7
CASSEYRRGKEHNSPLHF | TGCGCCAGCAGTGAGTATAGGAGGGGCAAAGAACATAATTCACCCCTCCACTTT | - | TRBV10-1 | - | TRBJ1-6
CASSQGGAGTYEQYF | TGCGCCAGCAGCCAAGGGGGAGCGGGGACGTACGAGCAGTACTTC | - | TRBV4-3 | TRBD2 | TRBJ2-7
CASSPETQGKQYF | TGTGCCAGCTCACCAGAGACACAGGGAAAGCAGTACTTC | - | TRBV18 | - | TRBJ2-7
CASSQDSLSYNEQFF | TGCGCCAGCAGCCAAGATTCCCTCTCCTACAATGAGCAGTTCTTC | - | TRBV4-1 | - | TRBJ2-1
CASSSRDIYEQYF | TGTGCCAGCAGCTCCAGGGACATCTACGAGCAGTACTTC | - | TRBV7-2 | - | TRBJ2-7
CASSLGTVNSNQPQHF | TGCGCCAGCAGCTTGGGGACAGTGAATAGCAATCAGCCCCAGCATTTT | - | TRBV5-1 | - | TRBJ1-5
CASSLGGTNEQFF | TGCGCCAGCAGCTTGGGCGGGACCAATGAGCAGTTCTTC | - | TRBV5-1 | - | TRBJ2-1
CASSERVYIGYTF | TGTGCCAGCAGCGAGAGAGTGTATATAGGCTACACCTTC | - | TRBV6-5 | - | TRBJ1-2
CASSRFSGTGSGVNEKLFF | TGTGCCAGCAGCCGGTTTTCCGGGACAGGGTCCGGAGTTAATGAAAAACTGTTTTTT | - | TRBV5-8 | TRBD1 | TRBJ1-4
CASSDSLTEAFF | TGTGCCAGCAGTGACTCTCTCACTGAAGCTTTCTTT | - | TRBV2 | - | TRBJ1-1
CASSFLQGRSYSNTGELFF | TGTGCCAGCAGCTTCCTACAGGGGAGGTCTTACTCGAACACCGGGGAGCTGTTTTTT | - | TRBV5-5 | - | TRBJ2-2
CAIKGGGGLNQPQHF | TGTGCCATCAAAGGTGGAGGGGGCCTCAATCAGCCCCAGCATTTT | - | TRBV10-3 | TRBD1 | TRBJ1-5
CASSQSGVTDTQYF | TGCGCCAGCAGTCAATCAGGAGTCACAGATACGCAGTATTTT | - | TRBV23-1 | - | TRBJ2-3
CASSQPGLAGGIDEQYF | TGTGCCAGCAGCCAACCGGGACTAGCGGGGGGGATCGACGAGCAGTACTTC | - | TRBV3-1/TRBV3-2 | TRBD2 | TRBJ2-7
CASSVGPSGGFQETQYF | TGTGCCAGCAGCGTAGGCCCTAGCGGGGGATTCCAAGAGACCCAGTACTTC | - | TRBV9 | TRBD2 | TRBJ2-5
CASSFGQGTGDQPQHF | TGTGCCAGCAGCTTTGGGCAGGGGACAGGGGACCAGCCCCAGCATTTT | - | TRBV5-5 | TRBD1 | TRBJ1-5
CASSQGPVTAYSPLHF | TGTGCCAGCAGCCAAGGCCCAGTGACAGCCTATTCACCCCTCCACTTT | - | TRBV3-1/TRBV3-2 | - | TRBJ1-6
CASSSQMNTEAFF | TGTGCCAGCAGCTCACAGATGAACACTGAAGCTTTCTTT | - | TRBV5-6 | - | TRBJ1-1
CAIRLSGGTEAFF | TGTGCCATCAGGCTTTCAGGGGGCACTGAAGCTTTCTTT | - | TRBV10-3 | TRBD1 | TRBJ1-1
CASSLFGNTGELFF | TGTGCCAGCAGCTTATTCGGGAACACCGGGGAGCTGTTTTTT | once | TRBV7-2 | - | TRBJ2-2
CASSEASGGHEQFF | TGTGCCAGCAGTGAGGCTAGCGGGGGACATGAGCAGTTCTTC | once | TRBV6-1 | TRBD2 | TRBJ2-1
CASRSGGASKNIQYF | TGTGCCAGTCGGAGCGGGGGGGCATCCAAAAACATTCAGTACTTC | - | TRBV19 | TRBD2 | TRBJ2-4
CASSYGGNTEAFF | TGCGCCAGCAGCTACGGGGGGAACACTGAAGCTTTCTTT | - | TRBV5-1 | - | TRBJ1-1
CASSMGGTSGEKQYF | TGTGCCAGCAGCATGGGGGGGACTAGCGGGGAGAAGCAGTACTTC | - | TRBV6-2/TRBV6-3 | TRBD2 | TRBJ2-7
CASSQITESIDQPQHF | TGCGCCAGCAGCCAAATTACAGAAAGTATCGATCAGCCCCAGCATTTT | - | TRBV4-1 | - | TRBJ1-5
CASRALAGEAGELFF | TGTGCCAGCAGGGCACTAGCGGGGGAGGCCGGGGAGCTGTTTTTT | - | TRBV2 | TRBD2 | TRBJ2-2
CASSGLTGIYGYTF | TGTGCCAGCAGCGGATTGACAGGCATCTATGGCTACACCTTC | - | TRBV9 | - | TRBJ1-2
CASSGRRKETQYF | TGTGCCAGCAGCGGGAGGCGGAAAGAGACCCAGTACTTC | - | TRBV2 | TRBD2 | TRBJ2-5
CASSLASPGGSPRQGAYEQYF | TGCGCCAGCAGCTTGGCATCACCTGGGGGCTCACCTAGACAGGGGGCTTACGAGCAGTACTTC | - | TRBV5-1 | TRBD1 | TRBJ2-7
CASSLVIFSGGSYEQYF | TGTGCCAGCAGTTTGGTGATTTTTAGCGGGGGTTCCTACGAGCAGTACTTC | few | TRBV28 | TRBD2 | TRBJ2-7
CASRGGGEYGYTF | TGTGCCAGCAGGGGCGGGGGCGAGTATGGCTACACCTTC | - | TRBV6-4 | - | TRBJ1-2